One T cell receptor (beta chain) is described in this entry. Its specificity is not known. This entry comes from a study of cytomegalovirus exposure and HLA in healthy donors. With 60 Vbeta and 13 Jbeta primers, the PCR was carried out. Assay used: immunoSEQ multiplex PCR; TCRdb lists only in-frame clones, some missing. The table has under 150,000 clones, around 80% seen once; the top ten hold 2.7%. Findings and caveats of the study: Highest at DRB1 and lowest at HLA-C, TCR association rates differed among HLA loci in a later analysis.

The source of this sequence is a boy younger than 10 in good health and CMV-seronegative. The source material was PBMCs.

The CDR3 sequence: CASSQGGGDYNEQFF. The DNA of the CDR3 is TGCGCCAGCAGCCAAGGTGGAGGGGATTACAATGAGCAGTTCTTC. This sequence joins TRBV4-3 and TRBJ2-1; D possibly corresponds to TRBD2 (6 bases). Germline-derived CDR1 and CDR2 are LGHNA and YSLEER. CDR3 length: 15 residues. V was shortened by 1 base and J by 4 bases, with 11 bases between the two germline ends.